The present entry profiles one T cell receptor (beta chain) with its context. Its target is not known. This specimen belongs to a study of blood T cells in healthy people across ages. On the study more broadly: Roughly one uniquely barcoded beta molecule per two T cells was captured.

General study findings and limits: PBMCs that were unsorted prevented a conclusive naive versus antigen-experienced comparison.

The study drew donors from healthy Caucasian individuals in Russia aged roughly 6 to 90. Donors gave 9 to 10 milliliters of peripheral blood apiece. The germline gives CDR1 DFQATT, CDR2 SNEGSKA (reference sequence). With 6 bases removed from V and 0 bases from J, the gap between germline ends came to 18 bases. The CDR3 contains 15 residues. Primed by a sample-barcoded 5' primer and a J-beta primer mix, a second PCR proceeded for roughly 7 to 12 cycles. TCRdb called the 5' RACE reads again in MiXCR, with one record for every CDR3 protein. This table holds about 1.6 million distinct CDR3 sequences, 30% to 40% found once.

The J gene is TRBJ2-7, the V gene TRBV20-1; maybe TRBD1 (5 bases). The source of this sequence is a woman younger than 45 in good health. Sequencing was carried out using blood. The CDR3 DNA reads TGCAGTGCGTACCCCACAAGGGGCAGCTCCTACGAGCAGTACTTC. The encoded protein is CSAYPTRGSSYEQYF.